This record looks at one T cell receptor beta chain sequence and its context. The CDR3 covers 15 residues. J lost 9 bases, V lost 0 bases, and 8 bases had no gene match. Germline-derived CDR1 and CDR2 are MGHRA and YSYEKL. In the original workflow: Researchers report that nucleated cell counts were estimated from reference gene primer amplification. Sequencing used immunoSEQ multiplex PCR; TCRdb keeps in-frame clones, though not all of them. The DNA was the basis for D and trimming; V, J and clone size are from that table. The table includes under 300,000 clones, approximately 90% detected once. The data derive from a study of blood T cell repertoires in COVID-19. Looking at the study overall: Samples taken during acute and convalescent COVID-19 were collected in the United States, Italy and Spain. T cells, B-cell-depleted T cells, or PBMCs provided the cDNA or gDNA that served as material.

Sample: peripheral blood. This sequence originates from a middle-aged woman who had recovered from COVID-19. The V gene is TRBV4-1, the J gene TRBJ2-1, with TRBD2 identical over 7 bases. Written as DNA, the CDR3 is TGCGCCAGCAGCCAAGAGGCCGGACTAGTGGGTGAGCAGTTCTTC. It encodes CASSQEAGLVGEQFF.